This paragraph reports one T cell receptor (beta chain). Its cognate antigen is unknown. The sample is drawn from a study of PD-1 blockade in classical Hodgkin lymphoma. The table came from immunoSEQ multiplex PCR; TCRdb's copy has only in-frame clones and leaves some out. The sample lists approximately 79,000 clones, 80% to 95% occurring once. Every patient was affected by relapse after autologous stem cell transplantation, while exposure to brentuximab vedotin was not uniform. Trimming pared 7 bases from V and 8 bases from J, leaving 16 bases between. In germline, CDR1 is SGHRS, CDR2 YFSETQ. CDR3 size: 14 residues. Broader study findings: Initiation of nivolumab under 1 year after ASCT led to exclusion of patients.

V usage is TRBV5-1 and J usage is TRBJ1-6; D might be TRBD1 (6 bases). Sequencing was performed on peripheral blood mononuclear cells (PBMCs), taken before the second cycle of nivolumab. This TCR came from a human donor with classical Hodgkin lymphoma. CDR3 sequence reads: CASSGAGSDSPLHF. Written as DNA, the CDR3 is TGCGCCAGCTCAGGGGCGGGGAGTGATTCACCCCTCCACTTT.